The clone carrying this T cell receptor beta chain is termed medium-sized. Its target is not known. MiXCR was used by TCRdb to re-call the PCR reads. The table shows about 35,000 clones, with 15% to 20% occurring only once. This specimen belongs to a study of metastatic and nonmetastatic thyroid tumors. Looking at the study overall: Across blood and tumor or nodule tissue, repertoires from malignant and benign thyroid patients were compared with one another. Study outcomes and limitations: According to reports, the diversity of TCR beta was significantly higher in malignant thyroid tumors than in benign nodules, and this held in both blood and tumor samples.

From germline, CDR1 is MDHEN and CDR2 SYDVKM. This CDR3 contains 17 residues. The V gene lost 11 bases and the J gene lost 0 bases, with 20 bases spanning the gap. No patient had received any treatment before thyroid surgery. This clonotype originated in a male donor with papillary thyroid cancer or a benign thyroid nodule (not recorded which). Some clones in this sample may be carry-over from other donors' samples. This sequence joins TRBV28 and TRBJ1-6; D may be TRBD1 (5 bases). The sequenced sample consisted of blood. This chain's CDR3 is CASSKDRTSSYNSPLHF. CDR3 DNA sequence: TGTGCCTCTTCCAAAGACAGAACGAGCTCCTATAATTCACCCCTCCACTTT.